One T cell receptor (beta chain) is described in this entry. Profiled with immunoSEQ multiplex PCR; TCRdb holds only in-frame clones, not every one. The data contain about 70,000 clones, approximately 96% of them singletons. Trimming removed 6 bases from V and 3 bases from J, with 20 bases in between. This CDR3 has 16 residues. Germline V gene lookup returns CDR1 MNHEY and CDR2 SMNVEV (reference sequence). The sample is drawn from a study of technical replicates of blood from a few donors. Sequences were obtained from T cells isolated from PBMCs. The clonotype was recovered from a human donor in good health. The chain couples TRBV27 to TRBJ1-2; possible D gene TRBD1, 6 bases. The CDR3 sequence: CASRDTQGAADYGYTF. As DNA, the CDR3 is TGTGCCAGCAGGGACACACAGGGAGCAGCTGACTATGGCTACACCTTC.